These 24 T cell receptor beta chains share one sample of origin, sequenced in a study of blood T cell repertoires in COVID-19. Sequencing used immunoSEQ multiplex PCR; TCRdb keeps in-frame clones, though not all of them. The profile shows approximately 140,000 clones, roughly 90% of them singletons. Sequenced input: PBMCs or T cells enriched from blood (not recorded which). The receptors shown here come from a woman aged 30 to 39 with acute COVID-19.

This clone was detected only once. The rearrangement uses TRBV24-1 and TRBJ2-1, with D possibly being TRBD1 (5 bases). Germline V gene sequence: CDR1 KGHDR, CDR2 SFDVKD. This CDR3 contains 18 residues. V lost 2 bases, J lost 5 bases, and 21 bases lay in between. Here the CDR3 reads CATSDWTSDIARDNEQFF. DNA of the CDR3: TGTGCCACCAGTGATTGGACCTCGGACATAGCTCGCGACAATGAGCAGTTCTTC.

V gene TRBV4-3 combines with J gene TRBJ2-2; D is unclear. The CDR3 length is 18 residues. From germline, CDR1 is LGHNA and CDR2 YSLEER. V was clipped by 0 bases and J by 2 bases, with 16 bases between them. The CDR3, as DNA: TGCGCCAGCAGCCAAGAACTTTATCAACCTCTTAACACCGGGGAGCTGTTTTTT. This encodes CASSQELYQPLNTGELFF.

This clone occurred once. The gene calls are TRBV18 and TRBJ2-7; 10 positions agree with TRBD1. CDR1 and CDR2 from the germline V gene are KGHSH and LQKENI. The CDR3 contains 15 residues. The trim removed 3 bases at V and 2 bases at J, leaving 4 bases unmatched. The CDR3 DNA reads TGTGCCAGCTCACCTAGGACAGGGGGTCCCTACGAGCAGTACTTC. Protein product: CASSPRTGGPYEQYF.

The CDR3 bases are TGTGCCAGTAGTTTGGCGGGACAGGGAGCCTACGAGCAGTACTTC. Its protein is CASSLAGQGAYEQYF. The chain is built from TRBV19 and TRBJ2-7; 9 nucleotides match TRBD1. Germline V gene sequence: CDR1 LNHDA, CDR2 SQIVND (reference sequence). The CDR3 is made up of 15 amino acids. With V trimmed by 5 bases and J by 2 bases, 7 bases remained unmatched.

This clone was observed a handful of times. V gene TRBV18 combines with J gene TRBJ1-2, with 9 bases fitting TRBD1. V lost 3 bases and J lost 9; bases outside the gene matches: 8. The CDR3 runs 14 residues. CDR1 KGHSH and CDR2 LQKENI come from the germline V gene. The CDR3 loop reads CASSPDRGYDSYTF. The CDR3 coding sequence is TGTGCCAGCTCACCGGACAGGGGATACGATAGCTACACCTTC.

The genes are TRBV7-2 and TRBJ2-2, with D perhaps matching TRBD1 (6 bases). Trimming took off 2 bases at V and 5 bases at J, with 9 bases between the two ends. The CDR3 is 14 residues long. Germline CDR1 is SGHTA and CDR2 is FQGNSA. The CDR3 is CASSLSQGTGELFF. The CDR3 nucleotides are TGTGCCAGCAGCTTATCTCAGGGGACCGGGGAGCTGTTTTTT.

The chain is built from TRBV4-1 and TRBJ2-3; TRBD2 agrees at 7 bases. The J segment lost 3 bases and the V segment lost 1 base, leaving 10 bases of the junction unmatched. Germline CDR1 MGHRA, CDR2 YSYEKL. The CDR3 sequence is 17 residues long. The CDR3 DNA reads as TGCGCCAGCAGCCAAGGTTTGTTGGCGGGAGTTACAGATACGCAGTATTTT. This translates into CASSQGLLAGVTDTQYF.

The rearrangement uses TRBV5-1 and TRBJ1-6, with D maybe TRBD1 (6 bases). Germline CDR1 is SGHRS and CDR2 is YFSETQ. This CDR3 contains 15 residues. V was cut by 4 bases and J by 7 bases, with 15 bases left in between. The CDR3 DNA is TGCGCCAGCAGCCGTGAGGGACACTCGAATTCACCCCTCCACTTT. This translates into CASSREGHSNSPLHF.

The chain combines TRBV7-9 with TRBJ2-3, with 8 bases fitting TRBD2. The CDR3 covers 17 residues. CDR1 is SEHNR and CDR2 is FQNEAQ in the germline V gene (reference sequence). Trimming cost V 5 bases and J 0 bases; bases outside gene matches: 10. In DNA form, the CDR3 reads TGTGCCAGCAGCCCTCAACTAGCGGCCACGAGCACAGATACGCAGTATTTT. The encoded protein is CASSPQLAATSTDTQYF.

The chain links TRBV21-1 to TRBJ1-1. TRBV21-1 is designated a pseudogene. The CDR3 sequence is 14 residues long. The CDR3 nucleotides are TGTGCCAGCAGCATCCGGAGGGGAAACACTGAAGCTTTCTTT. Amino acid sequence: CASSIRRGNTEAFF.

V and J are TRBV7-8 and TRBJ2-7; 7 nucleotides agree with TRBD1. CDR1 is SGHVS, CDR2 FQNEAQ, per germline. V lost 2 bases and J lost 4; bases outside the gene matches: 8. The CDR3 consists of 15 residues. The CDR3 DNA sequence: TGTGCCAGCAGCTTACACCCGATACAGGGGTACGAGCAGTACTTC. Its translation is CASSLHPIQGYEQYF.

This chain uses TRBV21-1 with TRBJ2-1; TRBD1, as called in the table, went unchecked against the DNA. TRBV21-1 corresponds to a pseudogene. The CDR3 covers 14 residues. CDR3 amino acids: CASSKGQGDNEQFF. In DNA form, the CDR3 reads TGTGCCAGCAGCAAAGGACAGGGCGACAATGAGCAGTTCTTC.

The rearrangement uses TRBV30 and TRBJ1-1; D unresolved. V dropped 2 bases and J dropped 8 bases, with 15 bases sitting between them. The CDR3 extends over 13 amino acids. Germline-derived CDR1 and CDR2 are GTSNPN and SVGIG (reference sequence). The CDR3 here is CAWSNSRQAEAFF. Written as DNA, the CDR3 is TGTGCCTGGAGTAATTCACGGCAGGCCGAAGCTTTCTTT.

A few counts support this clone. The chain recombines TRBV11-2 with TRBJ2-1; 9 positions agree with TRBD1. J was trimmed by 3 bases and V by 8 bases; bases with no gene match: 5. This CDR3 has 14 amino acids. Per germline, CDR1 SGHAT and CDR2 FQNNGV. In DNA form, the CDR3 reads TGTGCCAGCGCGGAGGGACAGGGCTACAATGAGCAGTTCTTC. Protein sequence: CASAEGQGYNEQFF.

J is TRBJ1-2 and V is TRBV28, with TRBD1 identical over 7 bases. CDR1 is MDHEN, CDR2 SYDVKM, per germline. The CDR3 consists of 13 residues. The J segment lost 8 bases and the V segment lost 6 bases, leaving 9 bases of the junction unmatched. The CDR3 sequence is CASSPTGVLGYTF. CDR3 in DNA: TGTGCCAGCAGCCCTACAGGGGTTCTGGGCTACACCTTC.

The table lists this clone with a count of one. The DNA of the CDR3 is TGTGCCAGCAGTCCGCGGGACGACTACGAGCAGTACTTC. Translating gives CASSPRDDYEQYF. This chain connects TRBV9 to TRBJ2-7; weak D call: TRBD2 (6 bases). CDR1 is SGDLS, CDR2 YYNGEE, per germline. CDR3 length: 13 amino acids. Between the trimmed V and J ends, which lost 5 bases and 3 bases, there was a span of 12 bases.

The V call is TRBV5-1, the J call TRBJ2-3, with 10 bases aligning to TRBD2. With 6 bases clipped from V and 4 bases from J, the junction kept 5 bases outside the gene matches. Germline CDR1 and CDR2: SGHRS and YFSETQ. CDR3 length equals 14 residues. The CDR3 DNA is TGCGCCAGCAAGCTAGCGGGAGTGGCAGATACGCAGTATTTT. This encodes CASKLAGVADTQYF.

As DNA, the CDR3 is TGTGCCAGCAGCTCGCAACTAGCGGTACAAGAGACCCAGTACTTC. Its protein product is CASSSQLAVQETQYF. The chain links TRBV5-4 to TRBJ2-5; 8 bases are a match to TRBD2. The CDR3 runs 15 residues. Germline V lookup: CDR1 SGHNT, CDR2 YYREEE (reference sequence). The V gene end was trimmed by 3 bases and the J gene end by 2 bases; junction bases not matched to a gene: 6.

The chain links TRBV3-1 (or the pseudogene TRBV3-2) to TRBJ1-5, with a weak D call TRBD1 (6 bases). This CDR3 is built from 17 residues. CDR1 LGHDT and CDR2 YNNKEL come from the germline V gene (reference sequence). The ends were cut back, 0 bases at V and 3 bases at J, with 15 bases in the middle. CDR3 bases: TGTGCCAGCAGCCAAGATTTCTCAGGGGCCTTCAATCAGCCCCAGCATTTT. Translated: CASSQDFSGAFNQPQHF.

This sequence joins TRBV4-1 and TRBJ1-5; TRBD1 aligns across 7 bases. This CDR3 comprises 15 residues. The germline gives CDR1 MGHRA, CDR2 YSYEKL. V gave up 4 bases and J gave up 1 base; unmatched junction bases: 4. The CDR3: CASSRSTGSNQPQHF. The CDR3 DNA sequence: TGCGCCAGCAGCCGGTCGACAGGGAGCAATCAGCCCCAGCATTTT.

The J gene is TRBJ1-3, the V gene TRBV5-5; D perhaps matches TRBD1 (6 bases). CDR1 and CDR2 from the germline V gene are SGHKS and YYEKEE (reference sequence). The ends were cut back, 0 bases at V and 3 bases at J, with 13 bases in the middle. The CDR3 has 16 amino acids. The CDR3 spells CASSLGRQADGNTIYF. The CDR3 DNA sequence: TGTGCCAGCAGCTTGGGCCGACAGGCGGATGGAAACACCATATATTTT. Together with reference TRBV5-5 and TRBJ1-3, the CDR3 gives the full variable domain: DAGVTQSPTHLIKTRGQQVTLRCSPISGHKSVSWYQQVLGQGPQFIFQYYEKEERGRGNFPDRFSARQFPNYSSELNVNALLLGDSALYLCASSLGRQADGNTIYFGEGSWLTVV.

The chain combines TRBV19 with TRBJ2-5; 7 bases map to TRBD2. Germline CDR1 is LNHDA and CDR2 is SQIVND (reference sequence). V shed 3 bases and J 5 bases; nucleotides not matched to a gene: 3. The CDR3 sequence is 13 residues long. CDR3: CASSITGGETQYF. In DNA, the CDR3 is TGTGCCAGTAGTATCACCGGGGGGGAGACCCAGTACTTC.

The V gene is TRBV19, the J gene TRBJ1-3, with 7 bases lining up with TRBD1. V dropped 5 bases and J dropped 1; count of bases not matched to a gene: 5. This CDR3 has 15 amino acids. The V gene's germline CDR1 is LNHDA and CDR2 SQIVND (reference sequence). CDR3 sequence (DNA): TGTGCCAGTAGTGTGACAGGGATATCTGGAAACACCATATATTTT. Translated, it gives CASSVTGISGNTIYF.

The chain has TRBV10-2 and TRBJ1-2; possibly TRBD1 for D (6 bases). CDR1 is WSHSY and CDR2 is SAAADI in the germline V gene. This CDR3 contains 15 residues. V was cut by 7 bases and J by 1 base, with 16 bases left in between. The CDR3 DNA reads as TGCGCCAGCAACTCAAGGGACACAGTTAACTATGGCTACACCTTC. Its translation: CASNSRDTVNYGYTF.